The table lists the clone carrying this T cell receptor (beta chain) with many counts. Its cognate antigen is unknown. This sample is drawn from a study of T cells in Graves' hyperthyroidism and ophthalmopathy. The source material, RNA transcripts, was used to amplify TCR beta CDR3 regions. First-round RT-PCR of the TCR CDR3 relied on the HTBI primer set. TCRdb processed the multiplex PCR reads anew with MiXCR; each CDR3 protein has one entry. The data show approximately 640,000 distinct CDR3 sequences, 15% to 20% seen once. V was pared by 4 bases and J by 7 bases, with 4 bases of the junction left unmatched. The CDR3 contains 15 residues. Germline CDR1 reads MNHNS; CDR2 reads SASEGT. Study-level results: Among clonotypes expanded in thyroid above 0.001, most were also found in blood.

Hyperthyroidism, newly diagnosed and lasting under 2 months, affected patients aged 18 to 65. Diagnosis rested on symptoms, serum thyroxine and TRAb, thyroid ultrasound, and orbital computed tomography. This receptor was identified in a man aged 50 or older with Graves' hyperthyroidism. Sequences were obtained from blood. The V call is TRBV6-1, the J call TRBJ2-1; 13 nucleotides match TRBD2. The CDR3 nucleotides are TGTGCCAGCAGTGTAGGACTAGCGGGAGTGAATGAGCAGTTCTTC. As protein: CASSVGLAGVNEQFF.